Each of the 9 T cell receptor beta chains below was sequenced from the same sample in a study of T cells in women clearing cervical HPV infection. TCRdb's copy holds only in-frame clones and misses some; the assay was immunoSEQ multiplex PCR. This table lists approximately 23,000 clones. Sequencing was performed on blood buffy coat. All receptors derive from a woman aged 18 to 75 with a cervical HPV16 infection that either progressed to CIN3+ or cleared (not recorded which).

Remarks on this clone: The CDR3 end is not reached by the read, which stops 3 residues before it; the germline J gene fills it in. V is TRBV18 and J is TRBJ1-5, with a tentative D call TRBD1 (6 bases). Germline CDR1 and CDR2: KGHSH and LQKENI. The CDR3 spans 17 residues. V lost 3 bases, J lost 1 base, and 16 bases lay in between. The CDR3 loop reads CASSPNSGRGSNQPQHF. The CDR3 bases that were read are TGTGCCAGCTCACCTAACTCAGGGAGGGGGAGCAATCAGCCC.

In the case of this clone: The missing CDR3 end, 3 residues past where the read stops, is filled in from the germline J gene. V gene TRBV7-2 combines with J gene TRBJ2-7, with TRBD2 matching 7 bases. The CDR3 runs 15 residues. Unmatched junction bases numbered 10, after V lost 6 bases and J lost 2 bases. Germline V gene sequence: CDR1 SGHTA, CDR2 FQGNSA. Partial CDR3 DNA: TGTGCCAGCAGTCCTACCAGCGGGAATACCTACGAG. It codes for CASSPTSGNTYE. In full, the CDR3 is CASSPTSGNTYEQYF.

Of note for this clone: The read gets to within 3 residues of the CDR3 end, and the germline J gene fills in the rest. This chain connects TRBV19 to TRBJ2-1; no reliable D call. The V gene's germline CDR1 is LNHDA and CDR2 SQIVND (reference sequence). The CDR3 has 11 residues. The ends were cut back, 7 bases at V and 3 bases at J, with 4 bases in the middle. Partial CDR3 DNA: TGTGCCAGTACCAACTACAATGAG. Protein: CASTNYNE. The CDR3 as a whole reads CASTNYNEQFF.

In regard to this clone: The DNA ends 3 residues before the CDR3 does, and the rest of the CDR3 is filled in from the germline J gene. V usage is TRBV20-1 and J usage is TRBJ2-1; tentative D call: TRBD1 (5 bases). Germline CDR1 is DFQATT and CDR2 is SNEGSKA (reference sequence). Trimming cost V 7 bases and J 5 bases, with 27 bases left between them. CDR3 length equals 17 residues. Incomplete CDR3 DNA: TGCAGTGTTGTTGAGGATTCCCCGCCCAGGGTCCACAATGAG. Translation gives CSVVEDSPPRVHNE. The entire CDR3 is CSVVEDSPPRVHNEQFF.

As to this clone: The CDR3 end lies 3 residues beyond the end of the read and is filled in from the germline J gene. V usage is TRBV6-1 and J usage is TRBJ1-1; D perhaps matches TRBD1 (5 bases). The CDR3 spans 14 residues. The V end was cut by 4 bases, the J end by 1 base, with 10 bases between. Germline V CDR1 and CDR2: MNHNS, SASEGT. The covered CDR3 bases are TGTGCCAGCAGTGCGAGGACAAAGAACACTGAA. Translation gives CASSARTKNTE. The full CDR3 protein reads CASSARTKNTEAFF.

The CDR3 bases that were read are TGTGCCGCGGAGACCGACTATGGC. It translates to CAAETDYG. The full CDR3 sequence reads CAAETDYGYTF. The chain joins TRBV30 to TRBJ1-2, with D unresolved. The read ends 3 residues shy of where the CDR3 ends; the end is completed using the germline J gene. Trimming took off 8 bases at V and 3 bases at J, with 10 bases between the two ends. The CDR3 contains 11 residues. The germline CDR1 and CDR2 sequences are GTSNPN and SVGIG (reference sequence). The full variable domain, in which reference TRBV30 and TRBJ1-2 provide the parts outside the CDR3, is SQTIHQWPATLVQPVGSPLSLECTVEGTSNPNLYWYRQAAGRGLQLLFYSVGIGQISSEVPQNLSASRPQDRQFILSSKKLLLSDSGFYLCAAETDYGYTFGSGTRLTVV.

The CDR3 loop is CASSLQTIMNTEAFF. The CDR3 DNA, read in part, is TGTGCCAGCAGCTTACAGACAATTATGAACACTGAA. V gene TRBV7-2 combines with J gene TRBJ1-1; no reliable D call. The read halts 3 residues ahead of the CDR3 end, with the missing end drawn from the germline J gene. The CDR3 has 15 amino acids. Trimming removed 2 bases from V and 0 bases from J, with 10 bases in between. Per germline, CDR1 SGHTA and CDR2 FQGNSA. Based on the CDR3 plus reference TRBV7-2 and TRBJ1-1, the full variable domain is GAGVSQSPSNKVTEKGKDVELRCDPISGHTALYWYRQSLGQGLEFLIYFQGNSAPDKSGLPSDRFSAERTGGSVSTLTIQRTQQEDSAVYLCASSLQTIMNTEAFFGQGTRLTVV.

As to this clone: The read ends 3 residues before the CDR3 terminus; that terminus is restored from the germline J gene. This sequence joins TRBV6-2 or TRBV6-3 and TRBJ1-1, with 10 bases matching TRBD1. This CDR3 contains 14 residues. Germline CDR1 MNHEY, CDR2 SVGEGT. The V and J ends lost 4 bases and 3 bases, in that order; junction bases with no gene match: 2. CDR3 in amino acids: CASSWDRGYTEAFF. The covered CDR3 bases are TGTGCCAGCAGTTGGGACAGGGGTTACACTGAA.

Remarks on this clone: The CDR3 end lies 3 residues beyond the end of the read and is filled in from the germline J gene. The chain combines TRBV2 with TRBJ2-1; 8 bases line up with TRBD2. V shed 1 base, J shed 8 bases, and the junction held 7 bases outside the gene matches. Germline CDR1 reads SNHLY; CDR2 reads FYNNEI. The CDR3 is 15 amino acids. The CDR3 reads CASSEGGLAGDEQFF. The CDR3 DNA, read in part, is TGTGCCAGCAGTGAAGGCGGACTAGCAGGGGATGAG.